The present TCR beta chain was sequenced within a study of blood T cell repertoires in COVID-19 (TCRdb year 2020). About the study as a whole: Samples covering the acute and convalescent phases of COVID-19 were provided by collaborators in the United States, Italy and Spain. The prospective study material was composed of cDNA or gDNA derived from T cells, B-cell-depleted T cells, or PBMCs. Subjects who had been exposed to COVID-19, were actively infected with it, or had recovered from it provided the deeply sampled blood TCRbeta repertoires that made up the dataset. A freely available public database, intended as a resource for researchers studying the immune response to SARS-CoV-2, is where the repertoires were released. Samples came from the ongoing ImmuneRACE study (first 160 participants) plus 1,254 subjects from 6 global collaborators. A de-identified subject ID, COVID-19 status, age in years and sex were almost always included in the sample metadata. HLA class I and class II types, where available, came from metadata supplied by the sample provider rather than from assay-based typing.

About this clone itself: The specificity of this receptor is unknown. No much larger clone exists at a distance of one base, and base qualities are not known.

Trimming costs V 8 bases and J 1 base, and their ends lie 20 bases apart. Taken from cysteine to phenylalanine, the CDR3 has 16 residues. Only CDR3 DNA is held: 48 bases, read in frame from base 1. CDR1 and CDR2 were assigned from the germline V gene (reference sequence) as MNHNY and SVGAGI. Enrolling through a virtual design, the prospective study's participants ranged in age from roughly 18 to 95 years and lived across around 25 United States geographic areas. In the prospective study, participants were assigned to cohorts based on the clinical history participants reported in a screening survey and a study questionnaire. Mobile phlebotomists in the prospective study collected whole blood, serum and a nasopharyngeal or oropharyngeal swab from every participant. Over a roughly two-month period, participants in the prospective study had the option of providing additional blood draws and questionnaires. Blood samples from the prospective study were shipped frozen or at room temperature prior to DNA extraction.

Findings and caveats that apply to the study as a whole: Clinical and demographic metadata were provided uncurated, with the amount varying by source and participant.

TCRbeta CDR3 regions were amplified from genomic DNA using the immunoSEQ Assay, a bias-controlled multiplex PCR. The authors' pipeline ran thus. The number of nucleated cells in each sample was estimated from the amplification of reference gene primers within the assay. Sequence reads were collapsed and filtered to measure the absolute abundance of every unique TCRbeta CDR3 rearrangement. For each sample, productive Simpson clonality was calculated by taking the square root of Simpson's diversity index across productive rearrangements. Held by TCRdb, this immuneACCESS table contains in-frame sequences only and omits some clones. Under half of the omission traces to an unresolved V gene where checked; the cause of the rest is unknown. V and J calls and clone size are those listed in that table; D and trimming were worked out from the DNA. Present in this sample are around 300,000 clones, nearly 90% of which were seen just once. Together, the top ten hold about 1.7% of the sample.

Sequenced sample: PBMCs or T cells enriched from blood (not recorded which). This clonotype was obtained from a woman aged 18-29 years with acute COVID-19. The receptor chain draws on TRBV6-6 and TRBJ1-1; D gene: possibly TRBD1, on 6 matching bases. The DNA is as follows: TGTGCCAGCGGGGCCCCAGGGGAGGGGCAGAACACTGAAGCTTTCTTT. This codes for CASGAPGEGQNTEAFF.